This record looks at one T cell receptor beta chain sequence and its context. V lost 5 bases to trimming and J lost 3 bases; unmatched junction nucleotides: 13. CDR3 length: 18 residues. This sample was taken from a study of blood T cells in healthy people across ages. Alongside a J-beta primer mix, a sample-barcoded 5' primer served in a second PCR lasting about 7 to 11 cycles. TCRdb reprocessed the 5' RACE reads via MiXCR and lists one record per CDR3 protein. The data show approximately 780,000 distinct CDR3 sequences, about a quarter seen once. The data were also submitted as part of a second study, on T cells of mothers and their children.

The sequencing sample was made of blood. The chain joins TRBV12-3 or TRBV12-4 to TRBJ2-3; TRBD2 aligns across 11 bases. The source is a boy aged 5 to 17 in good health. The CDR3 sequence is CASSPPSGGLARTDTQYF. The CDR3 nucleotides are TGTGCCAGCAGTCCCCCTAGCGGGGGGCTGGCTAGGACAGATACGCAGTATTTT.